These 14 T cell receptor beta chains originate from one sample sequenced in a study of radiotherapy plus CTLA-4 blockade in lung cancer. This table comes from immunoSEQ multiplex PCR, and its TCRdb copy is limited to in-frame clones, with some not included. The sample shows tens of thousands of clones, under 85% of them seen only once. The source was peripheral blood, collected from a patient treated with radiotherapy plus ipilimumab. The receptors derive from a human donor with non-small cell lung cancer that progressed on radiotherapy plus ipilimumab.

A remark on this clone: One junction end does not reproduce the germline sequence, and a read error may be involved. V and J are TRBV7-3 and TRBJ2-5; 7 positions agree with TRBD1. The CDR3 is 15 residues long. In germline, CDR1 is SGHTA, CDR2 FQGTGA. The DNA of the CDR3 is TGTGCCAGCAGCCGGACTGGGACAGCGCAAGGGACCCAGTACTTC. As protein: CASSRTGTAQGTQYF.

The chain is built from TRBV5-1 and TRBJ2-7, with 9 bases fitting TRBD2. The CDR3 has 15 residues. V trimming: 5 bases; J trimming: 5 bases; junction bases outside the gene matches: 11. Germline lookup yields CDR1 SGHRS and CDR2 YFSETQ. CDR3 DNA: TGCGCCAGCAGTCGGGGTAGCGGGAGTCAACACGAGCAGTACTTC. This sequence encodes CASSRGSGSQHEQYF.

The chain joins TRBV9 to TRBJ1-6; D is perhaps TRBD1 (5 bases). The V and J ends lost 4 bases and 0 bases respectively, with 11 bases between them. Per germline, CDR1 SGDLS and CDR2 YYNGEE. The length of the CDR3 is 16 residues. The CDR3: CASSPEGSSYNSPLHF. The CDR3 bases are TGTGCCAGCAGCCCTGAGGGGAGCTCCTATAATTCACCCCTCCACTTT.

In its sample, this clone was seen once. J is TRBJ1-5 and V is TRBV7-2; no reliable D call. CDR3 size: 14 residues. Trimming took 4 bases from V and 3 from J, leaving 10 bases between them. Germline CDR1 reads SGHTA; CDR2 reads FQGNSA. CDR3 nucleotides: TGTGCCAGCAGCTCCCTTACCCCCAATCAGCCCCAGCATTTT. Translating it yields CASSSLTPNQPQHF.

This clone was detected once. The rearrangement links TRBV7-6 to TRBJ2-1; D is unresolved. This CDR3 has 15 amino acids. The V end lost 5 bases, the J end lost 4 bases, and 15 bases lay between the germline ends. Looked up from germline, CDR1 is SGHVS and CDR2 is FNYEAQ. The CDR3 reads CASSPRKMGYNEQFF. The DNA of the CDR3 is TGTGCCAGCAGCCCCCGGAAAATGGGTTACAATGAGCAGTTCTTC.

This chain uses TRBV4-1 with TRBJ2-3; no clear D. In germline, CDR1 is MGHRA, CDR2 YSYEKL. The length of the CDR3 is 14 residues. Trimming removed 4 bases from V and 2 bases from J, with 10 bases in between. The CDR3 is CASSPDWSTDTQYF. The CDR3 nucleotides read TGCGCCAGCAGCCCCGACTGGTCCACAGATACGCAGTATTTT.

This clone was counted a single time. The rearrangement uses TRBV2 and TRBJ1-1, with unresolved D. Per germline, CDR1 SNHLY and CDR2 FYNNEI. CDR3 length: 13 residues. V gave up 10 bases and J gave up 8 bases, with 20 bases separating them. The chain's CDR3 is CATATVLSWEAFF. CDR3 DNA: TGTGCCACCGCGACTGTATTGTCATGGGAAGCTTTCTTT.

The rearrangement links TRBV7-9 to TRBJ1-4; possible D gene TRBD1, 5 bases. Germline V gives CDR1 SEHNR, CDR2 FQNEAQ (reference sequence). V was clipped by 3 bases and J by 7 bases, with 9 bases between them. This CDR3 has 13 residues. This CDR3 reads CASSLVGREKLFF. The CDR3, as DNA: TGTGCCAGCAGCTTGGTGGGGCGTGAAAAACTGTTTTTT.

The genes are TRBV28 and TRBJ2-1, with TRBD2 as a possible D gene (6 bases). This CDR3 spans 16 amino acids. Germline V lookup: CDR1 MDHEN, CDR2 SYDVKM. Trimming cost V 6 bases and J 0 bases, with 15 bases left between them. The CDR3 protein is CASSLAEGSSYNEQFF. In nucleotides, the CDR3 is TGTGCCAGCAGCTTAGCGGAGGGGAGCTCCTACAATGAGCAGTTCTTC. The whole variable domain, filled in from reference TRBV28 and TRBJ2-1, reads DVKVTQSSRYLVKRTGEKVFLECVQDMDHENMFWYRQDPGLGLRLIYFSYDVKMKEKGDIPEGYSVSREKKERFSLILESASTNQTSMYLCASSLAEGSSYNEQFFGPGTRLTVL.

J is TRBJ2-2 and V is TRBV21-1; the table's D call, TRBD1, was not checked against the DNA. TRBV21-1 is classified as a pseudogene. The CDR3 runs 17 residues. Here the CDR3 DNA reads TGTGCCAGCAGCAACACGACGGACAGGGAGGACACCGGGGAGCTGTTTTTT. Amino acid sequence: CASSNTTDREDTGELFF.

This clone was seen more than once but under ten times. The genes are TRBV6-5 and TRBJ2-7, with 11 nucleotides matching TRBD1. This CDR3 is 15 amino acids long. The V and J ends lost 5 bases and 5 bases, in that order; junction bases with no gene match: 8. From germline, CDR1 is MNHEY and CDR2 SVGAGI. The CDR3, as DNA: TGTGCCAGCAGTCTCACAGGGACAGGGGGGGACGAGCAGTACTTC. Its translation is CASSLTGTGGDEQYF.

This clone was recorded only once. V gene TRBV5-1 combines with J gene TRBJ1-2; no reliable D call. The CDR3 covers 15 residues. Germline lookup yields CDR1 SGHRS and CDR2 YFSETQ. V was shortened by 7 bases and J by 1 base, with 17 bases between the two germline ends. The CDR3 reads CASSPRTDHNYGYTF. The CDR3 region has the DNA TGCGCCAGCTCACCCCGGACGGACCATAACTATGGCTACACCTTC.

This clone was detected only once. The rearrangement joins TRBV11-1 to TRBJ2-3; 13 positions match TRBD2. There are 16 residues in the CDR3. CDR1 and CDR2 (germline): SGHAT, FQDESV (reference sequence). The junction had 3 bases not matched to a gene; V was cut back by 5 bases and J by 1 base. CDR3 bases: TGTGCCAGCAGCCCCGGGACTAGCGGGGGCACAGATACGCAGTATTTT. Residues: CASSPGTSGGTDTQYF.

This clone has a handful of counts. This CDR3 reads CASSQDKTQGFGYTF. CDR3 coding DNA: TGCGCCAGCAGCCAAGATAAGACACAGGGTTTTGGCTACACCTTC. The chain uses TRBV4-3 and TRBJ1-2, with D possibly TRBD1 on 6 matching bases. The CDR3 runs to 15 residues. V lost 0 bases, J lost 7 bases, and 15 bases lay in between. The V gene's germline CDR1 is LGHNA and CDR2 YSLEER.